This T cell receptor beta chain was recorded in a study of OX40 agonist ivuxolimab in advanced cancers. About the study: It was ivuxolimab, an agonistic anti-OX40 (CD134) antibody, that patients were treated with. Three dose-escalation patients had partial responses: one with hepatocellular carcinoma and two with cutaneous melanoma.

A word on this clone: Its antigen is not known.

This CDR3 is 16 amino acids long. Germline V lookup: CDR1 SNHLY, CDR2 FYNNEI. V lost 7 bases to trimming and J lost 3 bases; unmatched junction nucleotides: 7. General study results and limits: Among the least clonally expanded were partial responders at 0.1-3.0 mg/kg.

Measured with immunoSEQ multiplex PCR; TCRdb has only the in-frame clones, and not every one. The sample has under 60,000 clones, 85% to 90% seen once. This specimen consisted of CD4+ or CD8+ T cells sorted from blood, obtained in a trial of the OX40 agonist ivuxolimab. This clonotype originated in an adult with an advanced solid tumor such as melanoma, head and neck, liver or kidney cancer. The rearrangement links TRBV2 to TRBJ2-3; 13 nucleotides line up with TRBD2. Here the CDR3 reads CASMWTSGRPTDTQYF. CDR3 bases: TGTGCCAGCATGTGGACTAGCGGGAGACCTACAGATACGCAGTATTTT.